This entry is about one T cell receptor (beta chain). The antigen it recognizes is unknown. A much larger clone sits a single nucleotide away, making a read error possible. The record originates from a study. The sequencing machine was an Illumina MiSeq. Clones were called with MiXCR by TCRdb after fastp trimmed the public reads at Q25, and only in-frame beta chains were retained. Entries that share a CDR3 protein sequence are merged under the most common genes and DNA. The sample records 3,600 or so distinct CDR3 sequences, 7.5% to 10% of which are singletons. About 5.7% of the sample is in the top ten clones. The CDR3 runs 10 amino acids, cysteine and phenylalanine included. Only the CDR3 DNA is retained, 30 bases long and in frame from the first base. The germline V gene (reference sequence) provides CDR1 DFQATT and CDR2 SNEGSKA. The junction carries 11 bases between V and J, which are trimmed by 5 bases and 11 bases respectively.

This sequence was found in a human donor with rheumatoid arthritis. The sequenced material came from CD4+ T cells from synovial fluid. The V gene is TRBV20-1 and the J gene is TRBJ2-3; too little of a D gene remains to name it. CDR3 sequence: CSAAFAEQYF. The DNA sequence is given as TGCAGTGCTGCCTTTGCGGAGCAGTATTTT.